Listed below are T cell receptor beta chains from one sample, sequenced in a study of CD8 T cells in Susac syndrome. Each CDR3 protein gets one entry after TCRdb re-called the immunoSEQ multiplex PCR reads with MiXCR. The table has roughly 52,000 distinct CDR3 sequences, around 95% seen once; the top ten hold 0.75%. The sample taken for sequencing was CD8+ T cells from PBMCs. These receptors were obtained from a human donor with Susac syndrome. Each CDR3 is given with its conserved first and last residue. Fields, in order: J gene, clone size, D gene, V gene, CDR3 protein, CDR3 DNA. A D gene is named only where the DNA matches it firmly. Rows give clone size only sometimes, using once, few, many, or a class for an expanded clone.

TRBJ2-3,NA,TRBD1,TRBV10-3,CAISEPVTGVAGTDTQYF,TGTGCCATCAGTGAGCCGGTAACAGGGGTCGCTGGGACAGATACGCAGTATTTT
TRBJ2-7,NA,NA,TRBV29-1,CSVEKGGSIYEQYF,TGCAGCGTTGAAAAGGGGGGGTCGATTTACGAGCAGTACTTC
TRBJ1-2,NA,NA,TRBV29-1,CSVEGQYGYTF,TGCAGCGTTGAGGGTCAGTATGGCTACACCTTC
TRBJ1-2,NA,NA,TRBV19,CASSWTDPANYGYTF,TGTGCCAGTAGCTGGACTGATCCAGCTAACTATGGCTACACCTTC
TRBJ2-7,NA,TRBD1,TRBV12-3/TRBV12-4,CASSAPGQGSYEQYF,TGTGCCAGCAGTGCACCGGGACAGGGCTCCTACGAGCAGTACTTC
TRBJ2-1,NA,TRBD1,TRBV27,CASSRRQGHSSYNEQFF,TGTGCCAGCAGCCGCCGACAGGGGCACAGCTCCTACAATGAGCAGTTCTTC
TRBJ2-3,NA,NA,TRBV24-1,CATSDREFADTQYF,TGTGCCACCAGTGACAGGGAGTTCGCAGATACGCAGTATTTT
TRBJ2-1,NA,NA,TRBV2,CASKAGTPTVSDEQFF,TGTGCCAGCAAGGCGGGGACCCCCACCGTGAGCGATGAGCAGTTCTTC
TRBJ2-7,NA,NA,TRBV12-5,CASGSGYEQYF,TGTGCTAGTGGTTCGGGGTACGAGCAGTACTTC
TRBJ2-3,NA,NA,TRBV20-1,CSARVPGLRFPDTQYF,TGCAGTGCTAGAGTCCCTGGGCTTCGGTTTCCAGATACGCAGTATTTT
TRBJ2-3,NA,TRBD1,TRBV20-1,CSAIGTGELYTQYF,TGCAGTGCTATCGGGACAGGGGAACTTTATACGCAGTATTTT
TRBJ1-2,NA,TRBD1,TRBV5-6,CASSPWQGAFDGYTF,TGTGCCAGCAGCCCGTGGCAGGGGGCGTTCGATGGCTACACCTTC
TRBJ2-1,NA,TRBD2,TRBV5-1,CASSSTVLAGGDNEQFF,TGCGCCAGCAGCTCTACCGTACTAGCGGGGGGTGACAATGAGCAGTTCTTC
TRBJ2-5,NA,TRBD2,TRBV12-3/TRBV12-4,CASSLRGGQETQYF,TGTGCCAGCAGTTTACGGGGGGGGCAGGAGACCCAGTACTTC
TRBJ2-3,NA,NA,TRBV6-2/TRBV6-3,CASSYSIFQRRYTDTQYF,TGTGCCAGCAGTTACTCGATCTTTCAGCGGCGATACACAGATACGCAGTATTTT
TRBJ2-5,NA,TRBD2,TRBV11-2,CASSTPPLAGGSQETQYF,TGTGCCAGCAGCACCCCCCCCCTAGCGGGGGGGAGCCAAGAGACCCAGTACTTC
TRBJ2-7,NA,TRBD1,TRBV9,CASSVRQGDEQYF,TGTGCCAGCAGCGTTAGACAGGGCGACGAGCAGTACTTC
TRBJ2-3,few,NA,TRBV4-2,CASSQAVTDTQYF,TGTGCCAGCAGCCAAGCTGTGACAGATACGCAGTATTTT
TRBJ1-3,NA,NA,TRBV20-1,CSAVQLGVGNTIYF,TGCAGTGCTGTACAATTGGGGGTTGGAAACACCATATATTTT
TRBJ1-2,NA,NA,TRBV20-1,CSARVGDGYGYTF,TGCAGTGCTAGAGTTGGGGACGGGTATGGCTACACCTTC
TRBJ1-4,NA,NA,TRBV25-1,CASSESPGTTGIYLNEKLFF,TGTGCCAGCAGTGAATCCCCCGGTACTACAGGAATCTACCTTAATGAAAAACTGTTTTTT
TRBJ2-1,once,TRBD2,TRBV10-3,CAISSSGGRNEQFF,TGTGCCATCAGTTCTAGCGGGGGAAGGAATGAGCAGTTCTTC
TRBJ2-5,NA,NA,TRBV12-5,CASGSPTLETQYF,TGTGCTAGTGGGTCTCCCACCTTGGAGACCCAGTACTTC
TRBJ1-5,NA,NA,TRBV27,CASSLIGISNQPQHF,TGTGCCAGCAGTTTAATAGGGATAAGCAATCAGCCCCAGCATTTT